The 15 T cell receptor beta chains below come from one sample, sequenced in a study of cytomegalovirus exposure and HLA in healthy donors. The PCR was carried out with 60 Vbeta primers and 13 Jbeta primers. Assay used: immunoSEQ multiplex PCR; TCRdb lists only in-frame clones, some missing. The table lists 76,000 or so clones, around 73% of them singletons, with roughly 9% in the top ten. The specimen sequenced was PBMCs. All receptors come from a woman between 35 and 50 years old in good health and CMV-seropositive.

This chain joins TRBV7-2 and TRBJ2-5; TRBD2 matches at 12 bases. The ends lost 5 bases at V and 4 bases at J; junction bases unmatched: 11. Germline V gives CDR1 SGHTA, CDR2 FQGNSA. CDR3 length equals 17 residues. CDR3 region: CASSPGASGGAAETQYF. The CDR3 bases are TGTGCCAGCAGCCCGGGGGCTAGCGGGGGGGCCGCAGAGACCCAGTACTTC.

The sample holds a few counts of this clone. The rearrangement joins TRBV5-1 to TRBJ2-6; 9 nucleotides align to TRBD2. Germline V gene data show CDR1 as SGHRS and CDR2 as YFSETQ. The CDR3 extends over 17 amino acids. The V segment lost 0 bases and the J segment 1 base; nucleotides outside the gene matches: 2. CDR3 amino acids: CASSLVAGVSGANVLTF. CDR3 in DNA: TGCGCCAGCAGCTTGGTAGCGGGGGTTTCTGGGGCCAACGTCCTGACTTTC. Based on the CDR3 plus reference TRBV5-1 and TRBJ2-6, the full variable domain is KAGVTQTPRYLIKTRGQQVTLSCSPISGHRSVSWYQQTPGQGLQFLFEYFSETQRNKGNFPGRFSGRQFSNSRSEMNVSTLELGDSALYLCASSLVAGVSGANVLTFGAGSRLTVL.

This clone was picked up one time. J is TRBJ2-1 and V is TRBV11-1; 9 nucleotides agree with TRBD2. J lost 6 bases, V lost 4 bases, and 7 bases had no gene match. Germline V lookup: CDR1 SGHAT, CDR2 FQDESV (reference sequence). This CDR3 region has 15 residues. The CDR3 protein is CASSSGTSNSNEQFF. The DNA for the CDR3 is TGTGCCAGCAGCTCAGGGACTAGCAATTCCAATGAGCAGTTCTTC.

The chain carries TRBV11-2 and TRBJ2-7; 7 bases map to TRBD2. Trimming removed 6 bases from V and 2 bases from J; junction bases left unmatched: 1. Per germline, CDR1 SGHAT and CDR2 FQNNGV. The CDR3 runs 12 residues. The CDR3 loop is CASRRGAYEQYF. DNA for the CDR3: TGTGCCAGCAGACGGGGGGCCTACGAGCAGTACTTC. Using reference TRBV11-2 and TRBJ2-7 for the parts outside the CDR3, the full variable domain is EAGVAQSPRYKIIEKRQSVAFWCNPISGHATLYWYQQILGQGPKLLIQFQNNGVVDDSQLPKDRFSAERLKGVDSTLKIQPAKLEDSAVYLCASRRGAYEQYFGPGTRLTVT.

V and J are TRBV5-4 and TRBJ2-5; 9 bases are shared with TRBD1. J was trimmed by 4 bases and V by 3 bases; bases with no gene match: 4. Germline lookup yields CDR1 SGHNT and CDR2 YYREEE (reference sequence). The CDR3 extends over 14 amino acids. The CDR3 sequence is CASSSGQGRETQYF. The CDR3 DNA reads TGTGCCAGCAGCTCCGGACAGGGGAGAGAGACCCAGTACTTC.

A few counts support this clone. CDR3 sequence reads: CASTTSGGLDTQYF. The CDR3 coding sequence is TGTGCCAGCACGACTTCAGGGGGGCTGGATACGCAGTATTTT. The gene calls are TRBV18 and TRBJ2-3; D might be TRBD1 (7 bases). The CDR3 consists of 14 residues. V was cut by 8 bases and J by 6 bases, with 18 bases left in between. Germline V gene data show CDR1 as KGHSH and CDR2 as LQKENI.

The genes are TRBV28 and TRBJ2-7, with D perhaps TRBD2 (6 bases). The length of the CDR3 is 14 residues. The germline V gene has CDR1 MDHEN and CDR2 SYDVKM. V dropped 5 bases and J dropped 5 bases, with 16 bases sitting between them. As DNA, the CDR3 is TGTGCCAGCAGTGGGGGGAGTAAGTGGGACGAGCAGTACTTC. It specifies CASSGGSKWDEQYF.

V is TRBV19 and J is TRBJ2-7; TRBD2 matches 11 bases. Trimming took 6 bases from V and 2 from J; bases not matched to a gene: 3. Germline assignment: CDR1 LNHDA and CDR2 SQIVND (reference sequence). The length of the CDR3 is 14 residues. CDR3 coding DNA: TGTGCCAGTAGACTAGCGGGGGCCCCCTACGAGCAGTACTTC. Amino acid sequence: CASRLAGAPYEQYF.

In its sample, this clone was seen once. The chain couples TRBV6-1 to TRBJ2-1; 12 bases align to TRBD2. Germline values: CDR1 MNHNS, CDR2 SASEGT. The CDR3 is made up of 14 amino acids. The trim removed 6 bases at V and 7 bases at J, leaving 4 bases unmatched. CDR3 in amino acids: CASRTSGGGNEQFF. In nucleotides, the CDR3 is TGTGCCAGCAGGACTAGCGGGGGCGGGAATGAGCAGTTCTTC.

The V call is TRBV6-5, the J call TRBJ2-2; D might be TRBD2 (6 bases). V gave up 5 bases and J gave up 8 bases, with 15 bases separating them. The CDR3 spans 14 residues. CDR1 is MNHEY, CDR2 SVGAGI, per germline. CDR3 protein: CASSVSGRSGELFF. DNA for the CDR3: TGTGCCAGCAGTGTTAGCGGTCGATCGGGGGAGCTGTTTTTT.

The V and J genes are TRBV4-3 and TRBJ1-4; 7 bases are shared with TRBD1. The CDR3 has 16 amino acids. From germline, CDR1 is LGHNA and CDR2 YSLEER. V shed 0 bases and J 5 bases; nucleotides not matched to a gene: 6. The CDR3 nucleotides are TGCGCCAGCAGCCAAGATAGGGGGCAGGGGAATGAAAAACTGTTTTTT. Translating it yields CASSQDRGQGNEKLFF.

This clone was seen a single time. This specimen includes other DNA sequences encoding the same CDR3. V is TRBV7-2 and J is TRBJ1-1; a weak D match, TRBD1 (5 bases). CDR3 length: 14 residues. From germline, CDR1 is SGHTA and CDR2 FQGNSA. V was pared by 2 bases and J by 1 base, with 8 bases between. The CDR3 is CASSLNDRNTEAFF. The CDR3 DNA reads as TGTGCCAGCAGCTTAAACGACAGGAACACTGAAGCTTTCTTT. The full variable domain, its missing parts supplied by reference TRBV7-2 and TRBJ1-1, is GAGVSQSPSNKVTEKGKDVELRCDPISGHTALYWYRQSLGQGLEFLIYFQGNSAPDKSGLPSDRFSAERTGGSVSTLTIQRTQQEDSAVYLCASSLNDRNTEAFFGQGTRLTVV.

The CDR3: CASSLTGLEDTIYF. The CDR3 DNA reads TGTGCCAGCAGCTTAACAGGACTTGAGGACACCATATATTTT. The V gene is TRBV7-3, the J gene TRBJ1-3; D uncertain. Germline V gene data show CDR1 as SGHTA and CDR2 as FQGTGA. The CDR3 has 14 amino acids. Trimming stripped 0 bases from V and 8 bases from J, with 11 bases between.

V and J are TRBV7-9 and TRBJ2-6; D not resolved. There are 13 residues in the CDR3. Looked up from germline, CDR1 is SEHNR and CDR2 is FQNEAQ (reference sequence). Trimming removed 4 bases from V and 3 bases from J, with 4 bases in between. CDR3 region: CASSSYGANVLTF. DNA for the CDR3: TGTGCCAGCAGCTCCTATGGGGCCAACGTCCTGACTTTC.

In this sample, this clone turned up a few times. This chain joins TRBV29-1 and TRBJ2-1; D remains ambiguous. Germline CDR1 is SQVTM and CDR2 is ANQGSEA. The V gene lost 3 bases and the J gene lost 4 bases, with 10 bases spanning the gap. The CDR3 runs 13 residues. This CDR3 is CSVEEPRYNEQFF. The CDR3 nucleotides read TGCAGCGTTGAGGAGCCTAGGTACAATGAGCAGTTCTTC.